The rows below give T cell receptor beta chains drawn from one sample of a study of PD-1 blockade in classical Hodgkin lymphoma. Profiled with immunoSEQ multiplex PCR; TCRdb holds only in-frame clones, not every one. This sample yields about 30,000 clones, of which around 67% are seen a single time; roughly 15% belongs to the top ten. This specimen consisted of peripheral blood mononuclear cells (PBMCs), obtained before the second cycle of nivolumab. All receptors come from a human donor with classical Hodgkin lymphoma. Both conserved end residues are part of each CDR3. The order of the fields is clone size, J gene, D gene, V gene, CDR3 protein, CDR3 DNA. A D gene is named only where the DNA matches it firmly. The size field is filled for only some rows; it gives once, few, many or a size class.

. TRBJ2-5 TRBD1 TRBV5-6 CASSLSLGTGIKTQYF TGTGCCAGCAGCTTGTCGTTAGGGACAGGGATAAAGACCCAGTACTTC
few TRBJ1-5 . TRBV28 CASSPGRGVEGQPQHF TGTGCCAGCAGCCCAGGTCGCGGGGTTGAAGGTCAGCCCCAGCATTTT
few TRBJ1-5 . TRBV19 CASSIQRGEPQHF TGTGCCAGTAGTATTCAGAGGGGGGAGCCCCAGCATTTT
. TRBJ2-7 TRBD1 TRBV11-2 CASSSSTGGEQYF TGTGCCAGCAGCTCCTCGACAGGGGGCGAGCAGTACTTC
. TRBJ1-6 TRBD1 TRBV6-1 CASWGKGTGVFPLHF TGTGCCAGCTGGGGAAAAGGGACAGGGGTGTTCCCCCTCCACTTT
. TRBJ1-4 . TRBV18 CASSPNREGKLFF TGTGCCAGCTCACCAAACAGGGAAGGGAAACTGTTTTTT
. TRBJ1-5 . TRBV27 CASSSAGAYNQPQHF TGTGCCAGCAGTTCGGCAGGGGCGTACAATCAGCCCCAGCATTTT
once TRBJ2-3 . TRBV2 CASRVPGPSDTQYF TGTGCCAGCAGGGTTCCGGGGCCATCCGATACGCAGTATTTT
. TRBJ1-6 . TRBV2 CASRGGGGTSPLHF TGTGCCAGCAGAGGGGGAGGGGGGACTTCACCCCTCCACTTT
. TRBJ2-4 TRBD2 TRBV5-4 CASSHGGSAKNIQYF TGTGCCAGCAGCCACGGGGGGAGCGCCAAAAACATTCAGTACTTC
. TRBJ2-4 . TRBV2 CASSVVNGGAKNIQYF TGTGCCAGCAGTGTGGTTAACGGGGGAGCCAAAAACATTCAGTACTTC
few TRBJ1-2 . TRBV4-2 CASSQAAAGVSHGYTF TGTGCCAGCAGCCAAGCTGCGGCAGGGGTTTCTCATGGCTACACCTTC
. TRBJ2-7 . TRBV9 CASSVGGGAVPYEQYF TGTGCCAGCAGCGTAGGCGGCGGGGCCGTCCCCTACGAGCAGTACTTC
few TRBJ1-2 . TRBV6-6 CASSYSGPGYTF TGTGCCAGCAGTTACTCAGGGCCTGGCTACACCTTC
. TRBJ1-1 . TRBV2 CASSPGGISEAFF TGTGCCAGCAGCCCTGGGGGCATCTCTGAAGCTTTCTTT
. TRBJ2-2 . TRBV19 CASSPRADFTGELFF TGTGCCAGTAGTCCTCGGGCCGACTTCACCGGGGAGCTGTTTTTT